A single sample is the source of the 6 T cell receptor beta chains below, sequenced in a study of blood T cell repertoires in COVID-19. Generated by immunoSEQ multiplex PCR, the TCRdb table keeps only in-frame clones and is missing some. This table has some 150,000 clones, 70% to 85% appearing once. The material sequenced was peripheral blood. Source of these receptors: a woman of 80 years or more with acute or convalescent COVID-19.

This chain links TRBV3-1 (or the pseudogene TRBV3-2) with TRBJ1-2, with TRBD1 matching over 7 bases. Germline loops: CDR1 LGHDT, CDR2 YNNKEL (reference sequence). Unmatched junction bases numbered 10, after V lost 0 bases and J lost 9 bases. The CDR3 loop spans 15 amino acids. This CDR3 reads CASSQEGQFNTRYTF. CDR3 coding DNA: TGTGCCAGCAGCCAAGAGGGACAGTTCAACACTCGCTACACCTTC.

This clone was detected a few times. The CDR3, as DNA: TGCGCCAGCAGCTTCTTGGGACAGGCTTCAGGTGGTGAAAAACTGTTTTTT. Translating it yields CASSFLGQASGGEKLFF. J is TRBJ1-4 and V is TRBV5-1; 8 bases are a match to TRBD1. The V gene's germline CDR1 is SGHRS and CDR2 YFSETQ. The CDR3 is 17 residues long. The trim removed 2 bases at V and 7 bases at J, leaving 13 bases unmatched.

This chain joins TRBV11-3 and TRBJ1-5, with D perhaps matching TRBD1 (6 bases). CDR3 size: 19 residues. Trimming stripped 5 bases from V and 0 bases from J, with 23 bases between. Germline V gene sequence: CDR1 SGHNT, CDR2 YENEEA. CDR3: CASSPRDRPSPYSNQPQHF. In DNA, the CDR3 is TGTGCCAGCAGCCCACGTGACAGGCCCAGCCCCTATAGCAATCAGCCCCAGCATTTT.

This sequence joins TRBV19 and TRBJ1-4; D remains unclear. The V end lost 6 bases, the J end lost 7 bases, and 6 bases lay between the germline ends. CDR3 length: 11 amino acids. The germline V gene encodes CDR1 LNHDA and CDR2 SQIVND (reference sequence). CDR3 bases: TGTGCCAGTAGCGGGGTTGAAAAACTGTTTTTT. Translated: CASSGVEKLFF. The entire variable domain, with the rest obtained from reference TRBV19 and TRBJ1-4, is as follows: DGGITQSPKYLFRKEGQNVTLSCEQNLNHDAMYWYRQDPGQGLRLIYYSQIVNDFQKGDIAEGYSVSREKKESFPLTVTSAQKNPTAFYLCASSGVEKLFFGSGTQLSVL.

The chain recombines TRBV20-1 with TRBJ2-7; TRBD1 matches 8 bases. This CDR3 comprises 11 residues. V shed 6 bases, J shed 5 bases, and the junction held 3 bases outside the gene matches. Germline lookup yields CDR1 DFQATT and CDR2 SNEGSKA (reference sequence). The CDR3 region has the DNA TGCAGTGCGCAGGGGGCCCACGAGCAGTACTTC. It codes for CSAQGAHEQYF.

The V and J genes are TRBV6-4 and TRBJ1-6, with a weak D call TRBD1 (6 bases). Trimming left V 2 bases short and J 7 bases short, with 12 bases between. CDR1 is MRHNA, CDR2 SNTAGT, per germline. The CDR3 runs to 15 residues. As DNA, the CDR3 is TGTGCCAGCAGTGACAGGCCAGGGGAAAATTCACCCCTCCACTTT. This codes for CASSDRPGENSPLHF.